Below, 16 T cell receptor beta chains from the same sample are listed, as sequenced in a study of T-cell reconstitution after alpha-beta-depleted transplantation in children. Using unique molecular identifiers, the investigators prepared the TCRbeta library. One entry per CDR3 protein results from TCRdb running MiXCR on the PCR reads. This sample has about 120,000 distinct CDR3 sequences, with around a tenth found just once. Sample: PBMCs from the stem cell graft donor, taken from the stem cell graft. Every receptor here comes from a human donor who donated a stem cell graft to a child with acute lymphoblastic leukemia.

This clonotype was observed at least ten times. V gene TRBV7-3 combines with J gene TRBJ2-2, with D unresolved. V dropped 5 bases and J dropped 2 bases, with 9 bases sitting between them. This CDR3 comprises 14 residues. Germline CDR1 reads SGHTA; CDR2 reads FQGTGA. The CDR3 is CASSQYINTGELFF. The CDR3 bases are TGTGCCAGCAGCCAATACATCAACACCGGGGAGCTGTTTTTT.

This clonotype was counted at least ten times. The J gene is TRBJ2-4, the V gene TRBV19; 7 bases agree with TRBD1. Germline V gives CDR1 LNHDA, CDR2 SQIVND (reference sequence). V lost 2 bases to trimming and J lost 5 bases; unmatched junction nucleotides: 6. The CDR3 is made up of 15 amino acids. CDR3 residues: CASSIPRDSQNIQYF. CDR3 nucleotides: TGTGCCAGTAGTATACCCCGGGACAGTCAAAACATTCAGTACTTC. Complete variable domain (other parts from reference TRBV19 and TRBJ2-4): DGGITQSPKYLFRKEGQNVTLSCEQNLNHDAMYWYRQDPGQGLRLIYYSQIVNDFQKGDIAEGYSVSREKKESFPLTVTSAQKNPTAFYLCASSIPRDSQNIQYFGAGTRLSVL.

Many counts were recorded for this clonotype. The genes are TRBV5-1 and TRBJ2-7; D tentatively reads TRBD1 or TRBD2 (5 bases each). V was pared by 3 bases and J by 5 bases, with 15 bases between. This CDR3 has 14 residues. CDR1 is SGHRS and CDR2 is YFSETQ in the germline V gene. CDR3 bases: TGCGCCAGCAGCTCCTCTGTGGGGGAGCACGAGCAGTACTTC. Residues: CASSSSVGEHEQYF.

The chain uses TRBV18 and TRBJ2-3; 8 nucleotides line up with TRBD1. V lost 1 base, J lost 3 bases, and 15 bases stayed unmatched. Germline V gene sequence: CDR1 KGHSH, CDR2 LQKENI. The CDR3 is made up of 19 amino acids. The CDR3: CASSPLLVLQGAKTDTQYF. The CDR3 DNA sequence: TGTGCCAGCTCACCACTTCTCGTCCTGCAGGGGGCGAAGACAGATACGCAGTATTTT.

This clonotype was seen repeatedly, ten times or more. The chain has TRBV20-1 and TRBJ1-1; D unclear. Germline V gives CDR1 DFQATT, CDR2 SNEGSKA (reference sequence). The CDR3 is 14 residues long. The V end was cut by 0 bases, the J end by 1 base, with 9 bases between. In DNA form, the CDR3 reads TGCAGTGCTAGAGATCCTAGCGGGAACACTGAAGCTTTCTTT. Residues: CSARDPSGNTEAFF.

This clonotype was counted at least ten times. This chain joins TRBV3-1 and TRBJ1-1; D is unresolved. Trimming took off 4 bases at V and 11 bases at J, with 11 bases between the two ends. This CDR3 is built from 11 residues. CDR1 and CDR2 from the germline V gene are LGHDT and YNNKEL (reference sequence). CDR3 amino acids: CASSLKDEAFF. CDR3 coding DNA: TGTGCCAGCAGCCTCAAGGACGAGGCTTTCTTT.

The chain uses TRBV4-1 and TRBJ2-2; unclear D gene. This CDR3 region has 15 residues. Germline CDR1 MGHRA, CDR2 YSYEKL. V was clipped by 0 bases and J by 5 bases, with 10 bases between them. This CDR3 reads CASSQDGLTTGELFF. CDR3 in DNA: TGCGCCAGCAGCCAAGACGGGCTGACGACCGGGGAGCTGTTTTTT.

This clonotype occurred many times. The chain links TRBV7-9 to TRBJ1-4; 7 positions match TRBD1. CDR1 is SEHNR, CDR2 FQNEAQ, per germline (reference sequence). The CDR3 consists of 14 residues. V was clipped by 5 bases and J by 7 bases; unmatched bases: 7. DNA for the CDR3: TGTGCCAGCAGCCTTGACAGGGAGGGTGAAAAACTGTTTTTT. It specifies CASSLDREGEKLFF.

The table lists this clonotype with many counts. The V and J genes are TRBV29-1 and TRBJ2-7; 10 nucleotides line up with TRBD1. This CDR3 has 20 residues. J was trimmed by 6 bases and V by 2 bases; bases with no gene match: 25. Germline V CDR1 and CDR2: SQVTM, ANQGSEA. The CDR3 nucleotides read TGCAGCGTTGAAAAACCCAATAGGGGACAGGGGACCCTACTCCGCGGCGAGCAGTACTTC. Translating it yields CSVEKPNRGQGTLLRGEQYF.

About this clonotype itself: A read error is possible here, since a much larger clone lies one base away. The chain links TRBV19 to TRBJ1-4; D unresolved. V was pared by 6 bases and J by 1 base, with 18 bases between. CDR3 size: 17 residues. The germline V gene encodes CDR1 LNHDA and CDR2 SQIVND (reference sequence). The CDR3 region is CASRSGGIGETNEKLFF. The CDR3 nucleotides are TGTGCCAGTAGATCCGGAGGTATTGGGGAAACTAATGAAAAACTGTTTTTT.

There are many counts of this clonotype. The CDR3 nucleotides read TGCAGTGCTCACGGGACATTCTACGAGCAGTACTTC. Translated, it gives CSAHGTFYEQYF. V is TRBV20-1 and J is TRBJ2-7; D is perhaps TRBD1 (6 bases). CDR1 DFQATT and CDR2 SNEGSKA come from the germline V gene (reference sequence). The CDR3 sequence is 12 residues long. V was cut by 5 bases and J by 3 bases, with 11 bases left in between.

In this sample, this clonotype turned up many times. The chain uses TRBV12-3 or TRBV12-4 and TRBJ2-7; 8 bases agree with TRBD1. The CDR3 spans 13 residues. Trimming at V came to 7 bases and at J to 6 bases, leaving 8 bases not matched to a gene. DNA of the CDR3: TGTGCCAGCACTCTCGGGACAGGTTCCGAGCAGTACTTC. As protein: CASTLGTGSEQYF.

This clonotype came up many times. V is TRBV10-3 and J is TRBJ2-5, with a tentative D call TRBD1 (6 bases). This CDR3 contains 15 residues. V lost 4 bases and J 6 bases, leaving 18 bases between the germline ends. Germline lookup yields CDR1 ENHRY and CDR2 SYGVKD. The DNA for the CDR3 is TGTGCCATCAGTGCGCCGACTGGGGGCGGGCAGACCCAGTACTTC. Its protein product is CAISAPTGGGQTQYF.

There are many counts of this clonotype. The genes are TRBV6-5 and TRBJ2-3, with D hard to call. The germline V gene encodes CDR1 MNHEY and CDR2 SVGAGI. The CDR3 spans 14 residues. Between the trimmed V and J ends, which lost 0 bases and 2 bases, there was a span of 6 bases. The DNA for the CDR3 is TGTGCCAGCAGTTACTCGCATCCCACAGATACGCAGTATTTT. Its protein product is CASSYSHPTDTQYF.

This clonotype was found a few times. This chain uses TRBV5-1 with TRBJ2-3; D is tentatively TRBD1 or TRBD2 (6 bases each). From germline, CDR1 is SGHRS and CDR2 YFSETQ. The CDR3 consists of 13 residues. Trimming took 7 bases from V and 4 from J, leaving 13 bases between them. The DNA of the CDR3 is TGCGCCAGCTGGGGGGCAGGGCCAGATACGCAGTATTTT. Translating gives CASWGAGPDTQYF.

This clonotype was seen ten or more times. V and J are TRBV3-1 and TRBJ1-2; D unclear. V gave up 1 base and J gave up 4 bases, with 10 bases separating them. CDR3 length: 14 amino acids. Germline lookup yields CDR1 LGHDT and CDR2 YNNKEL (reference sequence). CDR3 in DNA: TGTGCCAGCAGCCAAGCTCTGGGAGGCTATGGCTACACCTTC. Amino acid sequence: CASSQALGGYGYTF.